The source of this T cell receptor (beta chain) is a study of T cells in Graves' hyperthyroidism and ophthalmopathy. Researchers amplified the TCR beta CDR3 regions from RNA transcripts. HTBI primers were employed in a first-round RT-PCR of the TCR CDR3. Each CDR3 protein gets one entry after TCRdb re-called the multiplex PCR reads with MiXCR. This table holds 700,000 to 850,000 distinct CDR3 sequences, approximately 40% found once. The table lists this clonotype with many counts. Antigen: not known. The CDR3 totals 12 residues. V lost 7 bases and J lost 7, with 13 bases in between. The germline CDR1 and CDR2 sequences are SQVTM and ANQGSEA. Based on clinical symptoms, serum thyroxine and TRAb, thyroid ultrasound and orbital computed tomography, diagnoses were reached. Findings and caveats of the study: Within blood appeared most thyroid clonotypes that had expanded above 0.001.

This receptor was taken from a woman aged 40 to 49 with Graves' hyperthyroidism. This chain connects TRBV29-1 to TRBJ2-2; D call uncertain. Sequencing used blood. The CDR3 protein is CSATLNHGELFF. The DNA of the CDR3 is TGCAGCGCCACGTTAAACCACGGGGAGCTGTTTTTT.